This TCR beta chain was sequenced in a study of blood T cell repertoires in COVID-19. On the study more broadly: The United States, Italy and Spain provided the acute and convalescent COVID-19 samples. From T cells, B-cell-depleted T cells, or PBMCs came the material, which was cDNA or gDNA.

CDR1 is MNHNY, CDR2 SVGAGI, per germline (reference sequence). The V gene lost 5 bases and the J gene lost 3 bases, with 10 bases spanning the gap. The CDR3 is 13 residues long. In the original processing: How many nucleated cells were present was estimated from reference gene primer amplification. Sequencing used immunoSEQ multiplex PCR; TCRdb keeps in-frame clones, though not all of them. The V and J calls and clone size are taken from that table; D and trimming were inferred from the DNA. The table has a few hundred thousand clones, roughly 91% seen once. Input material: peripheral blood. This TCR came from a man under 40 with acute or convalescent COVID-19. This chain uses TRBV6-6 with TRBJ1-1; no definite D call. CDR3 sequence: CASSPRSYTEAFF. CDR3 DNA sequence: TGTGCCAGCAGTCCTCGGTCCTACACTGAAGCTTTCTTT.